The clone carrying this TCR beta chain was found a few times. Its antigen is undetermined. J lost 1 base, V lost 2 bases, and 6 bases had no gene match. Germline CDR1 MNHEY, CDR2 SMNVEV (reference sequence). This CDR3 has 16 amino acids. These data originate in a study of blood T cells in healthy people across ages. Broader study findings: Comparison with aged donors showed that long-lived donors had more naive CD4+ cells and higher diversity.

With a J-beta primer mix and a sample-barcoded 5' primer, a second PCR ran about 6 to 11 cycles. TCRdb analysed the 5' RACE reads with MiXCR anew, one entry per CDR3 protein. The data show 650,000 to 950,000 distinct CDR3 sequences, under 55% seen once. The source is a man between 60 and 70 years old in good health. This rearrangement joins TRBV27 to TRBJ2-7; TRBD1 agrees at 9 bases. Specimen: blood. CDR3 sequence (DNA): TGTGCCAGCAGTTTAGTGGGACAGGGTGGATCCTACGAGCAGTACTTC. Amino acids: CASSLVGQGGSYEQYF.